This T cell receptor beta chain was captured by sequencing in a study of cytomegalovirus exposure and HLA in healthy donors. Study-wide context: The same platform as the approximately 730 first-cohort repertoires was used for the 100 to 150 validation repertoires, a later analysis reported.

Overall study results and limits: The investigators catalogued 150 to 200 TCR beta chains as cytomegalovirus-associated. CMV antigen specificity of a few CMV-associated chains was confirmed in vitro. In the 130 or so validation repertoires, approximately 94% of cluster scores exceeded 0, per a later analysis.

J lost 7 bases, V lost 3 bases, and 9 bases had no gene match. The CDR3 spans 14 residues. CDR1 is MNHNY, CDR2 SVGAGI, per germline (reference sequence). As to this clone: Its target is not known.

The assay was immunoSEQ multiplex PCR, and TCRdb's table has in-frame clones only and misses some. This sample has 100,000 to 150,000 clones, with about 88% found just once. The receptor was isolated from a young man in good health and CMV-seropositive. Sequenced input: PBMCs. The rearrangement uses TRBV6-6 and TRBJ2-7, with 7 bases fitting TRBD1. The CDR3 region is CASSYEGALMEQYF. CDR3 in DNA: TGTGCCAGCAGTTATGAGGGGGCCCTCATGGAGCAGTACTTC.